The 5 T cell receptor beta chains below were found in one sample sequenced in a study of graft-versus-host responses after intestinal transplantation. The data were produced by immunoSEQ multiplex PCR, yet TCRdb's version contains in-frame clones alone and is incomplete. Among 90,000 to 150,000 clones listed, roughly 91% were seen once. No antigen has been identified for these receptors. Sequencing was performed on unstimulated CD4+ T cells sorted from spleen or lymph node cells, taken before intestinal transplant. The receptors shown here come from a human donor who received an intestinal transplant.

The V call is TRBV10-1, the J call TRBJ1-5, with D hard to call. This CDR3 spans 12 amino acids. CDR1 and CDR2 from the germline V gene are WNHNN and SYGVQD (reference sequence). V gave up 3 bases and J gave up 7 bases, with 7 bases separating them. The CDR3 spells CASSESGQPQHF. In DNA form, the CDR3 reads TGCGCCAGCAGTGAATCGGGGCAGCCCCAGCATTTT.

V and J are TRBV19 and TRBJ2-5, with D perhaps given as TRBD1 or TRBD2 (5 bases each). From germline, CDR1 is LNHDA and CDR2 SQIVND (reference sequence). This CDR3 comprises 15 residues. V dropped 4 bases and J dropped 5 bases, with 17 bases sitting between them. The CDR3 sequence: CASSRGSPRMETQYF. The CDR3 region has the DNA TGTGCCAGTAGTAGGGGGTCACCTAGGATGGAGACCCAGTACTTC.

This clone came up once. The chain uses TRBV7-6 and TRBJ2-2; 10 nucleotides agree with TRBD2. The V and J ends lost 1 base and 6 bases, in that order; junction bases with no gene match: 2. CDR3 length: 15 residues. Looked up from germline, CDR1 is SGHVS and CDR2 is FNYEAQ. The CDR3 here is CASSLVAGGSGELFF. CDR3 bases: TGTGCCAGCAGCTTAGTAGCGGGAGGATCCGGGGAGCTGTTTTTT.

The genes are TRBV4-2 and TRBJ2-1; D is perhaps TRBD1 or TRBD2 (5 bases each). The CDR3 is made up of 13 amino acids. The germline V gene encodes CDR1 LGHNA and CDR2 YNFKEQ. Between the trimmed V and J ends, which lost 0 bases and 9 bases, there was a span of 9 bases. This CDR3 is CASSQESRGEQFF. DNA of the CDR3: TGTGCCAGCAGCCAAGAATCGAGGGGTGAGCAGTTCTTC.

This clone was picked up a small number of times. This sequence joins TRBV19 and TRBJ2-2; D is perhaps TRBD1 (6 bases). CDR1 is LNHDA and CDR2 is SQIVND in the germline V gene (reference sequence). V was cut by 4 bases and J by 6 bases, with 18 bases left in between. CDR3 size: 16 residues. CDR3 in DNA: TGTGCCAGTAGTAAACAGGGATCAGGATGGCCCGGGGAGCTGTTTTTT. Its protein product is CASSKQGSGWPGELFF.